The entry below describes one T cell receptor beta chain. Produced via immunoSEQ multiplex PCR; TCRdb's table is partial and in-frame only. The sample includes some 2,000,000 clones, 90% to 97% of them seen just once. Losses at the gene ends were 5 bases for V and 6 bases for J; bases not matched to a gene: 10. This CDR3 contains 16 residues. Germline V CDR1 and CDR2: SGHVS, FNYEAQ. These data belong to a study of shared clonotypes between healthy human individuals. This TCR was sampled from a man aged 18 to 29 in good health. This sequence joins TRBV7-6 and TRBJ2-2; 9 bases line up with TRBD2. Source material: naive CD4+ T cells sorted from blood. Subset: CD45RA+ positively selected. For the CDR3, the DNA is TGTGCCAGCAGCCCGAGGGCGGGAGGGGGACCCGGGGAGCTGTTTTTT. It yields the protein CASSPRAGGGPGELFF. Full variable domain (rest looked up from reference TRBV7-6 and TRBJ2-2): GAGVSQSPRYKVTKRGQDVALRCDPISGHVSLYWYRQALGQGPEFLTYFNYEAQQDKSGLPNDRFSAERPEGSISTLTIQRTEQRDSAMYRCASSPRAGGGPGELFFGEGSRLTVL.